The subject of this entry is one T cell receptor (beta chain). This clonotype was observed a handful of times. The specificity of this receptor is unknown. No much larger clonotype is one base removed from it; base qualities were not supplied. This specimen comes from a study of T cells in Graves' hyperthyroidism and ophthalmopathy (dated by TCRdb to between 2019 and 2020). About the investigation overall: Peripheral blood samples were taken at initial diagnosis, before any treatment was given. For training and testing, the 80 to 100 patients in the discovery cohort were randomly divided in a 7:3 ratio. Whether ophthalmopathy could be predicted prospectively was tested in an independent validation cohort made up of under 20 hyperthyroidism patients plus 17 patients who later progressed to ophthalmopathy. To identify TCR V-J signatures that set the groups apart, the researchers used a discovery cohort of 100 patients, made up of roughly 45 with Graves' ophthalmopathy and about 55 with stable Graves' hyperthyroidism. In addition, the study compared T-cell repertoires in thyroid tissue and in blood from several Graves' hyperthyroidism patients. Once sampling was done, hyperthyroidism patients were given methimazole at a starting dose of 30 mg daily, whereas ophthalmopathy patients were given high-dose intravenous methylprednisolone. TCR Vbeta CDR3 sequencing of fewer than 150 peripheral blood samples (roughly 41 ophthalmopathy, about 80 hyperthyroidism and approximately 17 progressor patients) is reported in the paper. What the study reported, not specific to this receptor: Most expanded thyroid clonotypes (frequency above 0.001) were also detected in blood, suggesting blood repertoires may reflect thyroid immune responses. A 13 V-J signature model separated ophthalmopathy from stable hyperthyroidism, with roughly 88% sensitivity and 81% to 83% specificity in cross-validation and 80%/75% in testing. In validation, the model predicted progression to ophthalmopathy with 55% to 71% sensitivity and less than 80% specificity, a median of around six months before onset. Sample size was not statistically predetermined, and investigators were not blinded to group allocation.

From the cysteine up to the phenylalanine, the CDR3 has a length of 17 residues. CDR3 DNA only is kept here, 51 bases in frame from base 1. V drops 5 bases and J drops 5 bases, leaving 24 bases in between. Looking up the germline V gene yields CDR1 SGHTA and CDR2 FQGTGA. Ophthalmopathy patients had moderately to severely active disease, with a Clinical Activity Score of 3 or more, a NOSPECS grade of 4 or more, and a disease duration of less than 3 months. The study excluded patients with uncontrolled infections, other autoimmune diseases, pregnancy or lactation. Clinical symptoms, serum thyroxine and TRAb, thyroid ultrasound, and orbital computed tomography formed the basis for the diagnoses. PBMCs were isolated from 8 to 10 ml of fresh peripheral blood by Ficoll-Paque density gradient centrifugation. Trizol reagent was used to extract total RNA, and RNA quality was then checked on an Agilent 2100 Bioanalyzer.

The TCR beta CDR3 regions were amplified from the RNA transcripts. A first-round RT-PCR of the TCR CDR3 used the HTBI primer set with the Qiagen OneStep RT-PCR kit. A second multiplex PCR round built the libraries, followed by size selection and purification. The libraries were sequenced on an Illumina HiSeq2000 using paired-end 100 bp reads. Per the original workflow: SOAPnuke was used to process the raw data, throwing out any read that contained adapters or uncalled bases, had a mean Phred below 15, or lacked an exact constant-primer or identifier match. COPE v1.2.5 was used to merge the high-quality paired reads, and each unique nucleotide sequence was defined as a clonotype. MiTCR v1.1 was used to align clonotypes to the IMGT TRBV, TRBD and TRBJ reference segments. Analysis was restricted to V-J combinations with a frequency above 0.0001, which covered just over 98% of repertoires. The TCS score was defined as F50 (clonal expansion) divided by E x V (chaos), with BLOSUM62-based TCRdist calculated between CDR3 peptides within each V-J. Welch's t-statistics and random forest reduced approximately 520 V-J features to 10 to 15, which were used in a naive Bayes classifier (R e1071). TCRdb handled the public reads itself, with Q25 trimming in fastp and clone calling in MiXCR, and kept productive beta chains. Every entry covers one CDR3 protein and lists the most common genes and DNA from its rows. TCRdb's processing, not the study's, gives the V and J calls here. The sample table contains roughly 530,000 distinct CDR3 sequences; only one count was recorded for about 15% of them. The ten largest clones represent 15% to 20% of the sample.

Sample: blood. In this chain, TRBV7-3 is recombined with TRBJ2-5; the D gene is tentatively TRBD1 or TRBD2, each matching 5 bases. The sequence derives from a woman aged 18-35 years with Graves' ophthalmopathy. The nucleotide sequence reads TGTGCCAGCAGCCCAAGCCCCAAGGTTAGGGGCGGGGAGACCCAGTACTTC. The resulting protein is CASSPSPKVRGGETQYF.